This paragraph reports one T cell receptor beta chain. Its matching antigen is unknown. This sample was taken from a study of Ad26.COV2.S vaccination and SARS-CoV-2 variants. Study-wide context: As a participant in COV1001, the donor was in the Ad26.COV2.S trial arm. Ad26.COV2.S was injected intramuscularly once or twice, 56 days apart. General study findings and limits: Analyses of TCR breadth and depth may have underestimated total T cell responses.

Treatment noted: approximately 18 received Ad26.COV2.S at low or high dose, single or two shots; a few received placebo; per-sample allocation not given. Sampling took place 63 days after the first vaccine or placebo injection. V lost 3 bases and J 2 bases, leaving 10 bases between the germline ends. CDR3 length equals 13 residues. The germline CDR1 and CDR2 sequences are DFQATT and SNEGSKA (reference sequence). Measured with immunoSEQ multiplex PCR; TCRdb has only the in-frame clones, and not every one. The repertoire holds about 440,000 clones, with about nine tenths as singletons. The chain is built from TRBV20-1 and TRBJ1-2; D ambiguous. This specimen was peripheral blood, taken in a trial of Ad26.COV2.S vaccine versus placebo. The receptor was isolated from a person aged 18-65 years who received the Ad26.COV2.S COVID-19 vaccine or a placebo. The CDR3 protein is CSASHGSNYGYTF. For the CDR3, the DNA is TGCAGTGCTAGTCACGGGTCCAACTATGGCTACACCTTC.